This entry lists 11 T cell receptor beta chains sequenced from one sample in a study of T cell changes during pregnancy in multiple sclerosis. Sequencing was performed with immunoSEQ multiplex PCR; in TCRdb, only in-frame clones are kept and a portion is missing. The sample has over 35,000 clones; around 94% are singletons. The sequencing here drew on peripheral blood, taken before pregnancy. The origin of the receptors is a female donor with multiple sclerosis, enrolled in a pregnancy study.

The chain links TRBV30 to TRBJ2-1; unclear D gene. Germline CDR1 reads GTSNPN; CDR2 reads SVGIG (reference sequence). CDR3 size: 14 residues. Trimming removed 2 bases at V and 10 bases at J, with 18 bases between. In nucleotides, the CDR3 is TGTGCCTGGAGTCTCACCGACTTACTCGGGGAGCAGTTCTTC. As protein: CAWSLTDLLGEQFF.

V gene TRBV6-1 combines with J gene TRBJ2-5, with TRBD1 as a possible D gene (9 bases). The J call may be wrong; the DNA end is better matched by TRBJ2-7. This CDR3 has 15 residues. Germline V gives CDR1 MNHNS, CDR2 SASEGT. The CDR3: CASSRGGTGSYEQYF. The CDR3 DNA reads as TGTGCCAGCAGTCGGGGGGGGACAGGGTCCTACGAGCAGTACTTC.

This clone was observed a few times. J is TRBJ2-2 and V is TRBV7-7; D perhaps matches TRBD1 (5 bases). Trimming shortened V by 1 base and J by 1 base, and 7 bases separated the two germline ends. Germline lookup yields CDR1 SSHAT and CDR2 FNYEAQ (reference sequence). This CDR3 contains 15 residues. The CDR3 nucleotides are TGTGCCAGCAGCTTAGGCAGGGAGAACACCGGGGAGCTGTTTTTT. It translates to CASSLGRENTGELFF.

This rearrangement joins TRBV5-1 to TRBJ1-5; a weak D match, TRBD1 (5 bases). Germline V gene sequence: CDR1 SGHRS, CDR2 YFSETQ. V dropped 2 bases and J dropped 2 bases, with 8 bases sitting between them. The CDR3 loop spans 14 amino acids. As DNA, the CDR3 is TGCGCCAGCAGCTTTCGGGGGGGCAATCAGCCCCAGCATTTT. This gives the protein CASSFRGGNQPQHF.

This CDR3 reads CASSLARTSYNEQFF. In nucleotides, the CDR3 is TGTGCCAGCAGCTTAGCTAGGACTAGCTACAATGAGCAGTTCTTC. The gene calls are TRBV5-4 and TRBJ2-1; 7 bases match TRBD2. The CDR3 extends over 15 amino acids. CDR1 and CDR2 from the germline V gene are SGHNT and YYREEE (reference sequence). V lost 2 bases, J lost 3 bases, and 5 bases stayed unmatched.

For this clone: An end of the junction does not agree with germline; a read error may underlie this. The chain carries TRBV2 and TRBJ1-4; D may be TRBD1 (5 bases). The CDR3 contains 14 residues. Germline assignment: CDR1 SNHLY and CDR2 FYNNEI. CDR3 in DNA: TGTGCCGGCAGACAGTCTTCAACTAATGAAAAACTGTTTTTT. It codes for CAGRQSSTNEKLFF. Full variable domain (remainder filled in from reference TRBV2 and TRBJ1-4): EPEVTQTPSHQVTQMGQEVILRCVPISNHLYFYWYRQILGQKVEFLVSFYNNEISEKSEIFDDQFSVERPDGSNFTLKIRSTKLEDSAMYFCAGRQSSTNEKLFFGSGTQLSVL.

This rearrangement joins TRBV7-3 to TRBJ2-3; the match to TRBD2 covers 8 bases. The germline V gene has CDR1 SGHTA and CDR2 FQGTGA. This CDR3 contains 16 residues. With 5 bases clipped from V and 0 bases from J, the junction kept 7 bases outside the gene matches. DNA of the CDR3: TGTGCCAGCAGCGATCTTAGCGGGACTAGCACAGATACGCAGTATTTT. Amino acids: CASSDLSGTSTDTQYF.

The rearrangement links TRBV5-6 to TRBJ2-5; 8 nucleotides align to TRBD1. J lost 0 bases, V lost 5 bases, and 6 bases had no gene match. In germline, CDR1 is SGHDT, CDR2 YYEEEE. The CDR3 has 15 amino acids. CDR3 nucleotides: TGTGCCAGCAGAACGACAGGGGTCTACCAAGAGACCCAGTACTTC. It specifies CASRTTGVYQETQYF.

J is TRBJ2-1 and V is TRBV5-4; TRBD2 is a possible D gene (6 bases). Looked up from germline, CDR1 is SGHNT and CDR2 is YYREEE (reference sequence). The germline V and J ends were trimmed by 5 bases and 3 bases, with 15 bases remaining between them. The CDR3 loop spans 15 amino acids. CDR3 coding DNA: TGTGCCAGCAGGTTAGGAGGGAAACTCTACAATGAGCAGTTCTTC. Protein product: CASRLGGKLYNEQFF.

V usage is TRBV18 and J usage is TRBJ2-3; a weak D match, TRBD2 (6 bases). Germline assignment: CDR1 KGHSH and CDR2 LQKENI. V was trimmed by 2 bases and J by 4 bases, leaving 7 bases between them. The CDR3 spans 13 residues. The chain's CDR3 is CASSPSGADTQYF. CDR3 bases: TGTGCCAGCTCACCATCGGGAGCAGATACGCAGTATTTT. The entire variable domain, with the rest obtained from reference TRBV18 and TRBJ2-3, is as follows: NAGVMQNPRHLVRRRGQEARLRCSPMKGHSHVYWYRQLPEEGLKFMVYLQKENIIDESGMPKERFSAEFPKEGPSILRIQQVVRGDSAAYFCASSPSGADTQYFGPGTRLTVL.

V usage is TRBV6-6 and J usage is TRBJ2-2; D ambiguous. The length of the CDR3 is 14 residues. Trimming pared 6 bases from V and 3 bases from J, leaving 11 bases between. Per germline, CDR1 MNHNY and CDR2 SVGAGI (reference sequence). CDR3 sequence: CASRLASDTGELFF. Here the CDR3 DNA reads TGTGCCAGCAGATTAGCCTCCGACACCGGGGAGCTGTTTTTT.